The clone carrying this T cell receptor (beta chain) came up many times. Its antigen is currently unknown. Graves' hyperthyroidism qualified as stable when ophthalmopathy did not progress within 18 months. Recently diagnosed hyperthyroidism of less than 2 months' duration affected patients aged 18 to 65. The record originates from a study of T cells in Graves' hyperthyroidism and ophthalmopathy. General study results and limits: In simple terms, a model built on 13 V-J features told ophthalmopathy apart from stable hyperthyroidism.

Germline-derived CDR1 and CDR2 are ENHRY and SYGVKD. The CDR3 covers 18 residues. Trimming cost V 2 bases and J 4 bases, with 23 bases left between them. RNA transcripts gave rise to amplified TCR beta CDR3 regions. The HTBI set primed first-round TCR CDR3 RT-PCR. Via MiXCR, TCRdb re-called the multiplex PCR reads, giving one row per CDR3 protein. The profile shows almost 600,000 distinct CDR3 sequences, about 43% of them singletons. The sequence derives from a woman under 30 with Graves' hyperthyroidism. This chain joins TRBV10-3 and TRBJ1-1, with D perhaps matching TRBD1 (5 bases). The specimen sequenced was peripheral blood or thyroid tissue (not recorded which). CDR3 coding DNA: TGTGCCATCAGTGAGATAGTTAGGTTGGTCCAGGGATCCACTGAAGCTTTCTTT. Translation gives CAISEIVRLVQGSTEAFF.